This TCR beta chain was captured in a study of T cell responses to AZD1222 COVID-19 vaccine. Whole-study results and caveats: It should be noted that donors were predominantly white British and more often female, and clonal diversity was possibly underestimated.

This clone occurred once. Its specificity is not known. The germline CDR1 and CDR2 sequences are SGHRS and YFSETQ. There are 17 residues in the CDR3. V shed 0 bases and J shed 0 bases, with 14 bases lying between them. This table comes from immunoSEQ multiplex PCR, and its TCRdb copy is limited to in-frame clones, with some not included. The table includes about 130,000 clones, around 87% detected once. The specimen comprised peripheral blood, sampled on day 0 of AZD1222 vaccination. The TCR originated in an adult in good health. V and J are TRBV5-1 and TRBJ2-3; D is undetermined. The CDR3 sequence: CASSLVGYGSSTDTQYF. CDR3 nucleotide sequence: TGCGCCAGCAGCTTGGTTGGTTACGGGTCAAGCACAGATACGCAGTATTTT. Full variable domain (remainder filled in from reference TRBV5-1 and TRBJ2-3): KAGVTQTPRYLIKTRGQQVTLSCSPISGHRSVSWYQQTPGQGLQFLFEYFSETQRNKGNFPGRFSGRQFSNSRSEMNVSTLELGDSALYLCASSLVGYGSSTDTQYFGPGTRLTVL.